The rows below give T cell receptor beta chains drawn from one sample of a study of regulatory T cells in long-lasting Graves disease. TCRdb reprocessed the multiplex PCR reads with MiXCR, giving one entry per CDR3 protein. The sample contains over 300,000 distinct CDR3 sequences, around 19% of which appear only once. The starting material was peripheral blood mononuclear cells (PBMCs), obtained when the disease was refractory, from a patient treated with antithyroid drugs. These receptor sequences come from a female donor with Graves disease. CDR3s include the opening cysteine and the closing phenylalanine or tryptophan. D genes are given only for firm matches.

J	D	V	CDR3
TRBJ2-4	-	TRBV7-9	CASSLDRQVLAKNIQCF
TRBJ1-4	-	TRBV7-9	CASSRRVGVDEKLFF
TRBJ1-4	-	TRBV7-2	CASSLGDATNEKLFF
TRBJ1-1	-	TRBV9	CASSVAVQNTEAFF
TRBJ1-1	-	TRBV7-9	CASSRRFAEAFF
TRBJ1-1	TRBD1	TRBV7-9	CASSFRTGWNTEAFF
TRBJ2-2	-	TRBV5-1	CASSPLDTSTGELFF
TRBJ1-6	-	TRBV19	CASSSITLGPYNSPLHF
TRBJ1-5	-	TRBV6-1	CASRGQGPGNQPQHF
TRBJ2-5	TRBD2	TRBV4-3	CASSQDRTSGTTQYF
TRBJ1-2	TRBD1	TRBV12-3/TRBV12-4	CAGSPGTGKGYTF
TRBJ1-2	-	TRBV3-1	CASSQETVRGYTF
TRBJ1-6	TRBD1	TRBV12-3/TRBV12-4	CASSTGQGNNSPLHF
TRBJ2-5	-	TRBV7-3	CASSFAQYF
TRBJ2-7	TRBD2	TRBV27	CASKSGGGGYEQYF